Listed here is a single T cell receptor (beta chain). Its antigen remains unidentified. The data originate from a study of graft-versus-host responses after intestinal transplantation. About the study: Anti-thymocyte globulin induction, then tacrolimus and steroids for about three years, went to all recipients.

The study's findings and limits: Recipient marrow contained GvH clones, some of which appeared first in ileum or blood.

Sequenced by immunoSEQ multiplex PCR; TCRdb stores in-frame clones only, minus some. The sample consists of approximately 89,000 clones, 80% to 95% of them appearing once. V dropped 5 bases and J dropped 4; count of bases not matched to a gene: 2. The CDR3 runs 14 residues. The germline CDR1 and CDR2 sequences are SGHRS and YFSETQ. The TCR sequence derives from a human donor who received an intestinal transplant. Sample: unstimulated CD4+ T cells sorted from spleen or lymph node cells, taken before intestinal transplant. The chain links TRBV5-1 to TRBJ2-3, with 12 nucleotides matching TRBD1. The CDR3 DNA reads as TGCGCCAGCAGGGGACAGGGGGCGGCAGATACGCAGTATTTT. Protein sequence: CASRGQGAADTQYF.